This T cell receptor (beta chain) was sequenced for a study of identifying expanded T cells in peripheral blood. V was pared by 0 bases and J by 6 bases, with 10 bases between. CDR3 size: 14 residues. CDR1 and CDR2 from the germline V gene are LGHNT and FRNRAP. TCRdb's copy holds only in-frame clones and misses some; the assay was immunoSEQ multiplex PCR. The data contain approximately 110,000 clones, 75% to 90% of them singletons. This clonotype was sampled from a person between 18 and 75 years old in good health. Sequencing was carried out using blood. The chain uses TRBV12-5 and TRBJ2-3; D may correspond to TRBD1 or TRBD2 (5 bases each). The CDR3 loop is CASGLVIGTDTQYF. CDR3 sequence (DNA): TGTGCTAGTGGTTTGGTAATTGGGACGGATACGCAGTATTTT.